The sequence of this T cell receptor (beta chain) was determined in a study of T cell changes during pregnancy in multiple sclerosis. Germline V gives CDR1 LNHDA, CDR2 SQIVND (reference sequence). The CDR3 is 17 residues long. V gave up 5 bases and J gave up 6 bases; unmatched junction bases: 12. Method: immunoSEQ multiplex PCR; TCRdb's copy keeps in-frame clones and lacks some. The sample includes more than 40,000 clones, 89% seen only once; the top ten take 0.55% to 0.7%. The source of this sequence is a female donor with multiple sclerosis, enrolled in a pregnancy study. This chain uses TRBV19 with TRBJ2-3; TRBD1 aligns across 12 bases. The source material was CD4+ T cells from peripheral blood mononuclear cells, sampled in the first trimester of pregnancy. The CDR3 loop is CASSLRGGTGGLDTQYF. DNA for the CDR3: TGTGCCAGTAGTTTACGGGGGGGGACAGGGGGCCTGGATACGCAGTATTTT.